The entry below describes one TCR beta chain. Trimming took 0 bases from V and 7 from J, leaving 9 bases between them. CDR1 is LGHNT, CDR2 FRNRAP, per germline. The CDR3 is made up of 13 amino acids. These data come from a study of blood T cells in healthy people across ages. In terms of origin and age, donors were healthy Caucasian individuals from Russia aged 6 to 90. Total RNA, at least 6 micrograms per sample, came from PBMCs. It was with a sample-barcoded 5' primer and a J-beta primer mix that a second PCR of about 7 to 12 cycles was run. MiXCR was run by TCRdb on the 5' RACE reads, yielding one entry per CDR3 protein. The sample shows roughly 800,000 distinct CDR3 sequences, roughly 60% of them seen only once.

The rearrangement links TRBV12-5 to TRBJ1-1, with a possible D match to TRBD1 (6 bases). The material sequenced was blood. The sequence was collected from a man aged 25-40 years in good health. CDR3: CASGLVPGDEAFF. In nucleotides, the CDR3 is TGTGCTAGTGGTTTGGTACCAGGGGATGAAGCTTTCTTT.